What follows are 20 T cell receptor beta chains derived from one specimen sequenced in a study of T cells in Graves' hyperthyroidism and ophthalmopathy. TCR beta CDR3 regions were amplified from RNA. Using the HTBI primer set, a first-round RT-PCR was run on the TCR CDR3. TCRdb re-called the multiplex PCR reads through MiXCR, storing one row per CDR3 protein. The sample carries fewer than 900,000 distinct CDR3 sequences, 16% recorded once. The sequenced sample was blood. The receptors were gathered from a man between 18 and 29 years old with Graves' hyperthyroidism.

Many counts were recorded for this clonotype. V gene TRBV28 combines with J gene TRBJ2-7; 12 bases fit TRBD1. CDR1 and CDR2 (germline): MDHEN, SYDVKM. The CDR3 consists of 15 residues. V dropped 6 bases and J dropped 7; count of bases not matched to a gene: 10. CDR3 amino acids: CASSPTGTGGWEQYF. CDR3 in DNA: TGTGCCAGCAGCCCCACCGGGACAGGGGGCTGGGAGCAGTACTTC.

The rearrangement links TRBV2 to TRBJ1-5, with a possible D match to TRBD1 (5 bases). Germline V gene data show CDR1 as SNHLY and CDR2 as FYNNEI. V was cut by 5 bases and J by 5 bases, with 19 bases left in between. The CDR3 runs 16 residues. DNA of the CDR3: TGTGCCAGCAGTCCGCCAGGGAATCGGGGCGATCAGCCCCAGCATTTT. Protein product: CASSPPGNRGDQPQHF.

The chain carries TRBV20-1 and TRBJ2-1; 9 nucleotides align to TRBD2. The CDR3 consists of 14 residues. With V trimmed by 3 bases and J by 3 bases, 3 bases remained unmatched. From germline, CDR1 is DFQATT and CDR2 SNEGSKA (reference sequence). CDR3 nucleotide sequence: TGCAGTGCTAGGATAGCGGGGGTCTACAATGAGCAGTTCTTC. This translates into CSARIAGVYNEQFF.

In its sample, this clonotype was seen a few times. This chain links TRBV15 with TRBJ2-7; TRBD2 is a possible D gene (5 bases). The CDR3 is 12 residues long. CDR1 LNHNV and CDR2 YYDKDF come from the germline V gene (reference sequence). V was clipped by 3 bases and J by 7 bases, with 10 bases between them. The CDR3 reads CATSSSWREQYF. In DNA, the CDR3 is TGTGCCACCAGCAGCTCGTGGAGGGAGCAGTACTTC. Combining the CDR3 with reference TRBV15 and TRBJ2-7 gives the whole variable domain DAMVIQNPRYQVTQFGKPVTLSCSQTLNHNVMYWYQQKSSQAPKLLFHYYDKDFNNEADTPDNFQSRRPNTSFCFLDIRSPGLGDTAMYLCATSSSWREQYFGPGTRLTVT.

V is TRBV29-1 and J is TRBJ1-1, with D possibly being TRBD1 (5 bases). The V end was cut by 7 bases, the J end by 2 bases, with 11 bases between. This CDR3 comprises 12 residues. The germline V gene has CDR1 SQVTM and CDR2 ANQGSEA. CDR3 protein: CSGRDPNTEAFF. The CDR3 DNA sequence: TGCAGCGGCCGGGACCCTAACACTGAAGCTTTCTTT.

This clonotype was detected ten times or more. V and J are TRBV2 and TRBJ1-5; 8 positions agree with TRBD1. The CDR3 contains 14 residues. Trimming took 5 bases from V and 1 from J; bases not matched to a gene: 1. Germline CDR1 SNHLY, CDR2 FYNNEI. The CDR3 protein is CASSRTGSNQPQHF. CDR3 DNA: TGTGCCAGCAGTCGGACAGGGAGCAATCAGCCCCAGCATTTT.

This chain uses TRBV7-2 with TRBJ2-7; D gene unclear. This CDR3 is built from 13 residues. The V end lost 3 bases, the J end lost 3 bases, and 9 bases lay between the germline ends. Per the germline V gene, CDR1 is SGHTA and CDR2 is FQGNSA. DNA of the CDR3: TGTGCCAGCAGCTTCCCTGCCCTCTACGAGCAGTACTTC. Its protein product is CASSFPALYEQYF.

The CDR3 coding sequence is TGTGCCAGCAGCGGCGGGCATAAGGACACCTTC. Amino acids: CASSGGHKDTF. The rearrangement uses TRBV5-6 and TRBJ1-2; no clear D gene. The CDR3 has 11 amino acids. V was shortened by 4 bases and J by 12 bases, with 13 bases between the two germline ends. Germline-derived CDR1 and CDR2 are SGHDT and YYEEEE. The variable domain in full, completed from reference TRBV5-6 and TRBJ1-2, reads DAGVTQSPTHLIKTRGQQVTLRCSPKSGHDTVSWYQQALGQGPQFIFQYYEEEERQRGNFPDRFSGHQFPNYSSELNVNALLLGDSALYLCASSGGHKDTFGSGTRLTVV.

This clonotype was seen ten or more times. One end of the junction does not line up with germline, which may come from a read error. J is TRBJ2-1 and V is TRBV11-2; D is unresolved. The germline V gene encodes CDR1 SGHAT and CDR2 FQNNGV. CDR3 size: 12 residues. The CDR3 is CASSPGYTEQFF. The CDR3 DNA is TGTGCCAGCAGCCCCGGCTACACTGAGCAGTTCTTC.

This chain links TRBV4-2 with TRBJ1-2, with D hard to call. This CDR3 is 13 amino acids long. V lost 0 bases and J 4 bases, leaving 6 bases between the germline ends. The germline gives CDR1 LGHNA, CDR2 YNFKEQ. The CDR3 DNA reads TGTGCCAGCAGCCAAGATGCCAGCTATGGCTACACCTTC. It translates to CASSQDASYGYTF.

Ten or more counts support this clonotype. The chain combines TRBV12-3 or TRBV12-4 with TRBJ1-1; D is ambiguous. Trimming shortened V by 2 bases and J by 4 bases, and 8 bases separated the two germline ends. The CDR3 loop spans 13 amino acids. The CDR3 nucleotides are TGTGCCAGCAGTTTAATCTCAAGCACTGAAGCTTTCTTT. Protein product: CASSLISSTEAFF.

This clonotype was recorded many times. The chain employs TRBV28 and TRBJ1-1, with a weak D call TRBD1 (6 bases). Germline assignment: CDR1 MDHEN and CDR2 SYDVKM. Deletions cut 5 bases from V and 0 bases from J, with 13 bases between. The CDR3 spans 15 residues. CDR3 in DNA: TGTGCCAGCAGTCCTCGACAGGTTGTGAACACTGAAGCTTTCTTT. The encoded protein is CASSPRQVVNTEAFF.

Points on this clonotype: This may come from a read error, since a much larger clone is one base off. The chain couples TRBV2 to TRBJ1-5; unclear D gene. Germline V gives CDR1 SNHLY, CDR2 FYNNEI. CDR3 length equals 15 residues. CDR3 sequence reads: CAGSSPSDSNQPQHF. The DNA for the CDR3 is TGTGCCGGCAGCTCACCTAGTGACAGCAATCAGCCCCAGCATTTT.

To note about this clonotype: This CDR3 is missing its conserved last phenylalanine or tryptophan, likely due to a read error. The genes are TRBV5-1 and TRBJ1-2, with 7 bases lining up with TRBD1. Germline assignment: CDR1 SGHRS and CDR2 YFSETQ. V dropped 4 bases and J dropped 4; count of bases not matched to a gene: 7. There are 14 residues in the CDR3. CDR3 nucleotide sequence: TGCGCCAGCAGCGTAGGACAGGACGGCTATGGCTACACCCTC. This sequence encodes CASSVGQDGYGYTL.

The chain joins TRBV28 to TRBJ1-2; D is unclear. Trimming stripped 3 bases from V and 5 bases from J, with 16 bases between. Germline assignment: CDR1 MDHEN and CDR2 SYDVKM. This CDR3 is 15 amino acids long. The chain's CDR3 is CASSFLGRNSYGYTF. The CDR3 coding sequence is TGTGCCAGCAGTTTTCTCGGACGTAATAGTTATGGCTACACCTTC.

This clonotype has ten or more counts. The V gene is TRBV27, the J gene TRBJ1-5; perhaps TRBD1 as D (6 bases). Germline lookup yields CDR1 MNHEY and CDR2 SMNVEV (reference sequence). Trimming left V 6 bases short and J 0 bases short, with 12 bases between. The CDR3 is made up of 15 amino acids. The CDR3 sequence is CASSYTGTSNQPQHF. CDR3 DNA sequence: TGTGCCAGCAGCTACACAGGGACTAGCAATCAGCCCCAGCATTTT.

In this sample, this clonotype turned up a few times. The V and J genes are TRBV6-1 and TRBJ2-7; D not resolved. The CDR3 covers 13 residues. The V end lost 4 bases, the J end lost 3 bases, and 10 bases lay between the germline ends. Germline CDR1 MNHNS, CDR2 SASEGT. The CDR3 region has the DNA TGTGCCAGCAGTGTTCGGCTTCACTACGAGCAGTACTTC. Protein: CASSVRLHYEQYF.

A remark on this clonotype: This could be a read error, since a much larger clone is one nucleotide away. The rearrangement uses TRBV15 and TRBJ2-7; D is uncertain. The CDR3 spans 15 residues. Looked up from germline, CDR1 is LNHNV and CDR2 is YYDKDF (reference sequence). CDR3 nucleotide sequence: TGTGCCACCAGCAGAGATTTTGAGTCCTCCCACGAGCAGTACTTC. Encoded protein: CATSRDFESSHEQYF.

This clonotype was counted at least ten times. The chain employs TRBV30 and TRBJ1-1, with D hard to call. Trimming took off 0 bases at V and 1 base at J, with 6 bases between the two ends. This CDR3 has 13 residues. The germline CDR1 and CDR2 sequences are GTSNPN and SVGIG (reference sequence). Here the CDR3 DNA reads TGTGCCTGGAGTGTGTCTTGGAACACTGAAGCTTTCTTT. It translates to CAWSVSWNTEAFF.

This clonotype was found a few times. CDR3 coding DNA: TGCAGTGCGGACCGCCGGGACAGGGGAGCCAATGAGCAGTTCTTC. As protein: CSADRRDRGANEQFF. The V and J genes are TRBV20-1 and TRBJ2-1; TRBD1 agrees at 10 bases. The germline gives CDR1 DFQATT, CDR2 SNEGSKA (reference sequence). The CDR3 runs to 15 residues. Unmatched junction bases numbered 11, after V lost 6 bases and J lost 6 bases.